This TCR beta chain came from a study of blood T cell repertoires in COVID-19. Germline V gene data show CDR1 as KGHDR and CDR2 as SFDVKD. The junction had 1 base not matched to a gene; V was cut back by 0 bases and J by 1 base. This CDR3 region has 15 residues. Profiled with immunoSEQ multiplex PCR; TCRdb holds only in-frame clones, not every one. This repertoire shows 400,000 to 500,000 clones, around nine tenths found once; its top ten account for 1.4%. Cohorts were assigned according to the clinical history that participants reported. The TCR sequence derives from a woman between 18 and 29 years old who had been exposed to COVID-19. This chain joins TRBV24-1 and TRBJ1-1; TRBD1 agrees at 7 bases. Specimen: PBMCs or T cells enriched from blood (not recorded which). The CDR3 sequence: CATSDLGTANTEAFF. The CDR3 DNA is TGTGCCACCAGTGATTTGGGGACAGCGAACACTGAAGCTTTCTTT.